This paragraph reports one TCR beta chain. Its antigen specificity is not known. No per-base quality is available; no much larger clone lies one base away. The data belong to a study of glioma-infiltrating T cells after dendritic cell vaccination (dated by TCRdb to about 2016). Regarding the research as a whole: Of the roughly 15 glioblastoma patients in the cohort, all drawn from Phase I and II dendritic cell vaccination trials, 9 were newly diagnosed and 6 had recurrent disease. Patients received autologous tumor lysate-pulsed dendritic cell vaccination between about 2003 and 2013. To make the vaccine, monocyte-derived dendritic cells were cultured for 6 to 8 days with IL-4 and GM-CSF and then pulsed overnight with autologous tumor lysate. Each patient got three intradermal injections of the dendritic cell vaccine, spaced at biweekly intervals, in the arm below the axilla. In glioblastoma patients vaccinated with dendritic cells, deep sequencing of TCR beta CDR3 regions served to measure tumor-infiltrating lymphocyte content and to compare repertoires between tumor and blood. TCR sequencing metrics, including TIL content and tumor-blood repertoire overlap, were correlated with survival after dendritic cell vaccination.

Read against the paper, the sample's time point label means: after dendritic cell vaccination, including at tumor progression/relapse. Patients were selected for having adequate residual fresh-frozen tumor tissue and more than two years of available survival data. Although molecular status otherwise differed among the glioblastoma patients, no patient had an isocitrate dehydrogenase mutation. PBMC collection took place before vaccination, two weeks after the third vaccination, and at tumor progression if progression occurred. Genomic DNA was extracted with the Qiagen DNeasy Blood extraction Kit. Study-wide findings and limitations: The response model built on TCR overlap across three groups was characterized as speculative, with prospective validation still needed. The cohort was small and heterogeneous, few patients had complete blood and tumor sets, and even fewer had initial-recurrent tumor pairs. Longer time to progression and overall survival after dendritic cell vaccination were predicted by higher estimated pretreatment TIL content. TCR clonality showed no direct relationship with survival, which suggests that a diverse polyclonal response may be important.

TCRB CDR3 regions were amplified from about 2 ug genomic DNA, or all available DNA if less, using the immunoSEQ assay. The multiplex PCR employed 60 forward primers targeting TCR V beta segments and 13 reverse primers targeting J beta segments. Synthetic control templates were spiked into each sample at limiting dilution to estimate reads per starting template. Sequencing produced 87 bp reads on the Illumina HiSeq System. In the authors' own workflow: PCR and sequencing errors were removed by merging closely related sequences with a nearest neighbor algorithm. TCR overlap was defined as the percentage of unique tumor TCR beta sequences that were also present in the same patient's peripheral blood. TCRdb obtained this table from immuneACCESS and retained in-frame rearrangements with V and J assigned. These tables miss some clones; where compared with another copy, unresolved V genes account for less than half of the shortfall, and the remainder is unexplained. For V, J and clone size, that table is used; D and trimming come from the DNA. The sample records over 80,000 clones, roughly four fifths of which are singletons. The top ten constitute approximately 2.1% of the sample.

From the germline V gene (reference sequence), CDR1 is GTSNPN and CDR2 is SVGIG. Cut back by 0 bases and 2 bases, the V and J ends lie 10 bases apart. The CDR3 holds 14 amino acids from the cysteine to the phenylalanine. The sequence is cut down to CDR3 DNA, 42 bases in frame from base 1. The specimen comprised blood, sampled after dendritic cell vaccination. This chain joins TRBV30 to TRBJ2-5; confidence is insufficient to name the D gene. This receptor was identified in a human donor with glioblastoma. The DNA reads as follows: TGTGCCTGGAGTGTACTATCCCCACAAGAGACCCAGTACTTC. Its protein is CAWSVLSPQETQYF. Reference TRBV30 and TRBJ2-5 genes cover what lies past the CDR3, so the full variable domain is SQTIHQWPATLVQPVGSPLSLECTVEGTSNPNLYWYRQAAGRGLQLLFYSVGIGQISSEVPQNLSASRPQDRQFILSSKKLLLSDSGFYLCAWSVLSPQETQYFGPGTRLLVL.